Shown below are 12 T cell receptor beta chains from a single sample sequenced in a study of T cells in Graves' hyperthyroidism and ophthalmopathy. TCR beta CDR3 sequences were amplified from RNA transcripts. HTBI primers were the set used in a first-round RT-PCR of the TCR CDR3. TCRdb redid the calling of the multiplex PCR reads with MiXCR, one entry per CDR3 protein. This table has fewer than 650,000 distinct CDR3 sequences, approximately 13% appearing once. Sequenced input: blood. The receptors were sampled from a young woman with Graves' hyperthyroidism that later progressed to Graves' ophthalmopathy.

This clonotype turned up a few times. The rearrangement links TRBV4-1 to TRBJ1-2, with a tentative D call TRBD1 (6 bases). The CDR3 consists of 15 residues. The V end was cut by 3 bases, the J end by 6 bases, with 17 bases between. CDR1 is MGHRA and CDR2 is YSYEKL in the germline V gene. CDR3 sequence: CASSHSDRFSDGYTF. The CDR3 DNA reads as TGCGCCAGCAGCCACTCGGACAGATTCAGCGATGGCTACACCTTC.

In this sample, this clonotype turned up many times. V gene TRBV30 combines with J gene TRBJ2-7; no reliable D call. V was shortened by 2 bases and J by 2 bases, with 10 bases between the two germline ends. The CDR3 runs 13 residues. Germline CDR1 reads GTSNPN; CDR2 reads SVGIG (reference sequence). Here the CDR3 DNA reads TGTGCCTGGAGTTGGGCCAGACCCTACGAGCAGTACTTC. Residues: CAWSWARPYEQYF.

This clonotype was seen a few times. V and J are TRBV7-9 and TRBJ2-1; D is uncertain. The CDR3 spans 13 residues. Trimming took 6 bases from V and 10 from J, leaving 16 bases between them. Germline values: CDR1 SEHNR, CDR2 FQNEAQ (reference sequence). Written as DNA, the CDR3 is TGTGCCAGCAGACCCCGCCGGGTCGAGGAGCAGTTCTTC. Encoded protein: CASRPRRVEEQFF.

This clonotype was found a few times. This chain uses TRBV15 with TRBJ2-3; D possibly corresponds to TRBD1 (6 bases). Deletions cut 2 bases from V and 10 bases from J, with 10 bases between. The germline gives CDR1 LNHNV, CDR2 YYDKDF (reference sequence). The length of the CDR3 is 12 residues. CDR3 coding DNA: TGTGCCACCAGCAGAAGAGGGGGTTCGCAGTATTTT. This codes for CATSRRGGSQYF.

This clonotype was picked up many times. The junction departs from the called germline gene at one end, perhaps through a read error. The chain combines TRBV27 with TRBJ1-2, with D unclear. Germline CDR1 is MNHEY and CDR2 is SMNVEV (reference sequence). The CDR3 is 15 amino acids. CDR3 DNA sequence: TGTGCCAGCAGTTTACGGGTCTCTGGGAACTATGACTACACCTTC. It encodes CASSLRVSGNYDYTF.

This clonotype was counted many times. V and J are TRBV30 and TRBJ1-2; D uncertain. V was cut by 2 bases and J by 0 bases, with 4 bases left in between. Looked up from germline, CDR1 is GTSNPN and CDR2 is SVGIG (reference sequence). This CDR3 has 12 residues. The CDR3 loop is CAWSSANYGYTF. CDR3 DNA sequence: TGTGCCTGGAGTTCAGCTAACTATGGCTACACCTTC.

The table lists this clonotype with many counts. The chain joins TRBV11-2 to TRBJ2-1, with TRBD2 as a possible D gene (5 bases). CDR1 is SGHAT, CDR2 FQNNGV, per germline. Trimming shortened V by 7 bases and J by 0 bases, and 10 bases separated the two germline ends. The CDR3 runs to 14 residues. CDR3 in DNA: TGTGCCAGCAAGGAGGAGAGCTCCTACAATGAGCAGTTCTTC. This codes for CASKEESSYNEQFF.

V and J are TRBV6-1 and TRBJ1-6; D gene uncertain. V was clipped by 5 bases and J by 5 bases, with 16 bases between them. This CDR3 is 16 amino acids long. Germline V gene sequence: CDR1 MNHNS, CDR2 SASEGT. CDR3 bases: TGTGCCAGCAGTCTCTGGAGATACCCAGATAATTCACCCCTCCACTTT. Its translation: CASSLWRYPDNSPLHF.

This clonotype was observed at least ten times. V gene TRBV19 combines with J gene TRBJ2-5, with 7 bases identical to TRBD2. CDR1 is LNHDA, CDR2 SQIVND, per germline (reference sequence). J gave up 3 bases and V 3 bases, and 7 bases lay outside the gene matches. This CDR3 is 15 amino acids long. The CDR3 DNA reads as TGTGCCAGTAGTATCGGAGGGAGGGGAGAAGAGACCCAGTACTTC. Amino acids: CASSIGGRGEETQYF.

This clonotype has a handful of counts. The chain joins TRBV5-1 to TRBJ2-1, with 8 nucleotides matching TRBD2. CDR1 is SGHRS, CDR2 YFSETQ, per germline. This CDR3 has 15 amino acids. The V gene end was trimmed by 4 bases and the J gene end by 8 bases; junction bases not matched to a gene: 11. CDR3 region: CASSRGGPSRDEQFF. CDR3 coding DNA: TGCGCCAGCAGCCGGGGGGGACCCTCACGCGATGAGCAGTTCTTC.

This clonotype was seen repeatedly, ten times or more. This chain connects TRBV5-6 to TRBJ2-5; D tentatively reads TRBD1 or TRBD2 (7 bases each). The V end lost 3 bases, the J end lost 2 bases, and 26 bases lay between the germline ends. CDR3 length: 19 amino acids. Germline V gives CDR1 SGHDT, CDR2 YYEEEE. CDR3 nucleotide sequence: TGTGCCAGCAGCTCGTGGGAATGGACCCAGGGGGGGAGGCAAGAGACCCAGTACTTC. Amino acids: CASSSWEWTQGGRQETQYF.

This clonotype appeared many times. J is TRBJ1-2 and V is TRBV12-3 or TRBV12-4; TRBD1 aligns across 7 bases. With 5 bases clipped from V and 3 bases from J, the junction kept 9 bases outside the gene matches. The CDR3 consists of 15 residues. CDR3: CASSDRVLAHYGYTF. The CDR3, as DNA: TGTGCCAGCAGTGACAGGGTACTAGCCCACTATGGCTACACCTTC.